Below are 21 T cell receptor beta chains sequenced from a single sample in a study of cytomegalovirus exposure and HLA in healthy donors. PCR involved 60 Vbeta and 13 Jbeta primers. Libraries were prepared by immunoSEQ multiplex PCR; TCRdb keeps only in-frame clonotypes and omits some of them. The sample has some 130,000 clones, roughly three quarters seen once. Sequencing was done on a sample of PBMCs. The receptors originated from a man aged 35-49 years in good health and CMV-seronegative.

This clone was picked up a small number of times. J is TRBJ2-3 and V is TRBV2; tentatively, D is TRBD2 (5 bases). The CDR3 covers 12 residues. Germline CDR1 reads SNHLY; CDR2 reads FYNNEI. Trimming removed 8 bases from V and 0 bases from J, with 6 bases in between. CDR3 DNA sequence: TGTGCCAGCCGGACTAGCACAGATACGCAGTATTTT. Its protein product is CASRTSTDTQYF.

The chain recombines TRBV19 with TRBJ2-1; D unresolved. V gave up 4 bases and J gave up 9 bases, with 7 bases separating them. This CDR3 comprises 11 residues. Looked up from germline, CDR1 is LNHDA and CDR2 is SQIVND (reference sequence). CDR3 nucleotides: TGTGCCAGTAGTACTACGGGTGAGCAGTTCTTC. Translating it yields CASSTTGEQFF.

The J gene is TRBJ1-2, the V gene TRBV6-5; 10 positions match TRBD1. With 0 bases clipped from V and 4 bases from J, the junction kept 5 bases outside the gene matches. The germline V gene encodes CDR1 MNHEY and CDR2 SVGAGI. The CDR3 contains 16 residues. CDR3 in DNA: TGTGCCAGCAGTTACTCCGAGACAGGGGGCTCCTATGGCTACACCTTC. Translating gives CASSYSETGGSYGYTF.

V usage is TRBV9 and J usage is TRBJ2-5; weak D call: TRBD2 (5 bases). Germline lookup yields CDR1 SGDLS and CDR2 YYNGEE. The V and J ends lost 3 bases and 4 bases respectively, with 19 bases between them. This CDR3 has 16 residues. The CDR3, as DNA: TGTGCCAGCAGCGCAGAGAGTGGGAGAGGAGTAGAGACCCAGTACTTC. Its protein product is CASSAESGRGVETQYF. Drawing the rest from reference TRBV9 and TRBJ2-5, the complete variable domain is DSGVTQTPKHLITATGQRVTLRCSPRSGDLSVYWYQQSLDQGLQFLIQYYNGEERAKGNILERFSAQQFPDLHSELNLSSLELGDSALYFCASSAESGRGVETQYFGPGTRLLVL.

This chain links TRBV7-2 with TRBJ2-7, with 8 bases fitting TRBD1. The V gene's germline CDR1 is SGHTA and CDR2 FQGNSA. V was pared by 6 bases and J by 1 base, with 8 bases of the junction left unmatched. The CDR3 sequence is 15 residues long. CDR3 amino acids: CASSTGTGVSYEQYF. Written as DNA, the CDR3 is TGTGCCAGCAGTACCGGGACAGGAGTATCCTACGAGCAGTACTTC.

This clone was observed a few times. The chain links TRBV2 to TRBJ2-1; D ambiguous. Germline values: CDR1 SNHLY, CDR2 FYNNEI. Trimming shortened V by 6 bases and J by 10 bases, and 22 bases separated the two germline ends. The CDR3 totals 15 residues. The CDR3 DNA follows: TGTGCCAGCAGCCCAGTGGGTTCGGCCGCTAGGGAGCAGTTCTTC. Translation: CASSPVGSAAREQFF.

V and J are TRBV19 and TRBJ2-7; TRBD1 aligns across 7 bases. Germline CDR1 reads LNHDA; CDR2 reads SQIVND (reference sequence). This CDR3 has 15 residues. Trimming cost V 4 bases and J 3 bases; bases outside gene matches: 9. Written as DNA, the CDR3 is TGTGCCAGTAGTAGGGACCGGGACAGAGTCTACGAGCAGTACTTC. Amino acids: CASSRDRDRVYEQYF.

This chain connects TRBV4-2 to TRBJ2-7; the D gene is possibly TRBD1 (5 bases). V dropped 2 bases and J dropped 1 base, with 15 bases sitting between them. The CDR3 has 16 residues. CDR1 is LGHNA and CDR2 is YNFKEQ in the germline V gene. CDR3 DNA: TGTGCCAGCAGCCAATTTGGGGCAGGGCTATCCTACGAGCAGTACTTC. It is translated as CASSQFGAGLSYEQYF.

The V and J genes are TRBV5-1 and TRBJ2-7; TRBD1 is a possible D gene (6 bases). The CDR3 spans 13 residues. The V gene's germline CDR1 is SGHRS and CDR2 YFSETQ. The ends were cut back, 4 bases at V and 1 base at J, with 9 bases in the middle. CDR3 sequence: CASSPGQSYEQYF. The CDR3 region has the DNA TGCGCCAGCAGCCCCGGACAGTCCTACGAGCAGTACTTC.

The chain carries TRBV10-3 and TRBJ2-7; 10 bases agree with TRBD1. Germline CDR1 and CDR2: ENHRY and SYGVKD. J lost 2 bases, V lost 6 bases, and 4 bases had no gene match. There are 14 residues in the CDR3. The DNA of the CDR3 is TGTGCCATCAGCCCGGGACAGGGGACCTACGAGCAGTACTTC. Its translation is CAISPGQGTYEQYF.

J is TRBJ2-4 and V is TRBV12-5; 8 bases map to TRBD1. J was trimmed by 0 bases and V by 4 bases; bases with no gene match: 5. This CDR3 has 16 residues. Germline CDR1 LGHNT, CDR2 FRNRAP. In DNA form, the CDR3 reads TGTGCTAGTGGTTCCCACAGGGGGTTAGCCAAAAACATTCAGTACTTC. Protein product: CASGSHRGLAKNIQYF.

V is TRBV13 and J is TRBJ2-5; 9 bases fit TRBD1. The J call could be wrong; TRBJ2-7 is a better fit for the DNA end. The CDR3 runs to 16 residues. Per the germline V gene, CDR1 is PRHDT and CDR2 is FYEKMQ (reference sequence). The CDR3 DNA reads as TGTGCCAGCAGCTTAGAGGGGACAGGGCCCTTCGGCGAGCAGTACTTC. Its protein is CASSLEGTGPFGEQYF.

The chain combines TRBV4-2 with TRBJ1-2, with TRBD1 matching 12 bases. The germline gives CDR1 LGHNA, CDR2 YNFKEQ. After removal of 0 bases from V and 5 bases from J, the junction contained 4 bases not matched to a gene. The CDR3 is 16 residues long. In nucleotides, the CDR3 is TGTGCCAGCAGCCAAGAGGGACAGGGGGCGTATTATGGCTACACCTTC. Translating it yields CASSQEGQGAYYGYTF.

The rearrangement joins TRBV9 to TRBJ2-5; TRBD1 matches at 9 bases. With V trimmed by 0 bases and J by 2 bases, 5 bases remained unmatched. CDR3 size: 16 residues. The germline V gene encodes CDR1 SGDLS and CDR2 YYNGEE. The CDR3 DNA follows: TGTGCCAGCAGCGTAGGAGAGACAGGGGGACAAGAGACCCAGTACTTC. This translates into CASSVGETGGQETQYF.

The chain employs TRBV15 and TRBJ1-5, with 8 bases that match TRBD1. This CDR3 region has 16 residues. CDR1 is LNHNV, CDR2 YYDKDF, per germline (reference sequence). Trimming cost V 1 base and J 9 bases; bases outside gene matches: 11. The CDR3 nucleotides are TGTGCCACCAGCAGAGGGACAGGGTTCCCCTCCAGGCCCCAGCATTTT. Translation gives CATSRGTGFPSRPQHF.

V is TRBV7-2 and J is TRBJ1-2, with TRBD1 matching over 7 bases. The CDR3 is made up of 15 amino acids. With V trimmed by 5 bases and J by 2 bases, 8 bases remained unmatched. Germline V gene data show CDR1 as SGHTA and CDR2 as FQGNSA. CDR3 region: CASSTNPTGNYGYTF. The DNA of the CDR3 is TGTGCCAGCAGCACCAACCCGACAGGGAACTATGGCTACACCTTC.

The chain carries TRBV4-3 and TRBJ2-5; 9 bases map to TRBD1. The V segment lost 2 bases and the J segment 4 bases; nucleotides outside the gene matches: 2. Germline V gene data show CDR1 as LGHNA and CDR2 as YSLEER. The length of the CDR3 is 14 residues. The CDR3 protein is CASSQNRGLETQYF. CDR3 bases: TGCGCCAGCAGCCAAAACAGGGGGCTAGAGACCCAGTACTTC.

The chain joins TRBV29-1 to TRBJ2-1; 8 nucleotides line up with TRBD2. J gave up 2 bases and V 5 bases, and 11 bases lay outside the gene matches. The length of the CDR3 is 16 residues. Germline CDR1 SQVTM, CDR2 ANQGSEA. The CDR3 protein is CSVPSSLAETYNEQFF. CDR3 sequence (DNA): TGCAGCGTTCCTTCGTCACTAGCGGAGACCTACAATGAGCAGTTCTTC.

The rearrangement uses TRBV29-1 and TRBJ1-1; 10 bases match TRBD1. V shed 6 bases, J shed 2 bases, and the junction held 6 bases outside the gene matches. Germline V gene sequence: CDR1 SQVTM, CDR2 ANQGSEA. CDR3 length: 14 amino acids. As DNA, the CDR3 is TGCAGCGTCACCCGGACAGGGGGAAACACTGAAGCTTTCTTT. The encoded protein is CSVTRTGGNTEAFF.

The chain is built from TRBV6-5 and TRBJ1-5; D is unclear. The CDR3 totals 14 residues. Trimming removed 0 bases from V and 5 bases from J, with 8 bases in between. Per the germline V gene, CDR1 is MNHEY and CDR2 is SVGAGI. As DNA, the CDR3 is TGTGCCAGCAGTTACTCCCAGGTTGATCAGCCCCAGCATTTT. It codes for CASSYSQVDQPQHF.

The gene calls are TRBV9 and TRBJ2-7; possibly TRBD1 for D (6 bases). Germline CDR1 SGDLS, CDR2 YYNGEE. V lost 0 bases and J 4 bases, leaving 14 bases between the germline ends. The length of the CDR3 is 15 residues. The CDR3 bases are TGTGCCAGCAGCGTAGATACAGGGTCGGCTTACGAGCAGTACTTC. Protein sequence: CASSVDTGSAYEQYF.